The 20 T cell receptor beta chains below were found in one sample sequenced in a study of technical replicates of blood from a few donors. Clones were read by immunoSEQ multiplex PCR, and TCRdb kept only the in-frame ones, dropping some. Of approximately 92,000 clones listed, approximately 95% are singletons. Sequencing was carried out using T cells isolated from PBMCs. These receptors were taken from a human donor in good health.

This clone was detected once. The CDR3 is CASSDMASYNEQFF. DNA for the CDR3: TGTGCCAGCAGTGATATGGCTTCGTACAATGAGCAGTTCTTC. V gene TRBV2 combines with J gene TRBJ2-1; no reliable D call. The length of the CDR3 is 14 residues. Per the germline V gene, CDR1 is SNHLY and CDR2 is FYNNEI. Trimming took 3 bases from V and 4 from J, leaving 10 bases between them. Together with reference TRBV2 and TRBJ2-1, the CDR3 gives the full variable domain: EPEVTQTPSHQVTQMGQEVILRCVPISNHLYFYWYRQILGQKVEFLVSFYNNEISEKSEIFDDQFSVERPDGSNFTLKIRSTKLEDSAMYFCASSDMASYNEQFFGPGTRLTVL.

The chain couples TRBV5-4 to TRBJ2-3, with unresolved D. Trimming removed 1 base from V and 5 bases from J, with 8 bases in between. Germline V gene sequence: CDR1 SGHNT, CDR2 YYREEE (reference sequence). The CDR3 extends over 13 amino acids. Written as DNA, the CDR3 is TGTGCCAGCAGCTTGTGGTCAGTAGATACGCAGTATTTT. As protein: CASSLWSVDTQYF.

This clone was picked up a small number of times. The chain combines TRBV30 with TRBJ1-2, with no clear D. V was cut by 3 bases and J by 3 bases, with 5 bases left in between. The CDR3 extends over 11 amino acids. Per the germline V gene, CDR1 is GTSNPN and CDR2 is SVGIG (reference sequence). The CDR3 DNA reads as TGTGCCTGGAGACAAGACTATGGCTACACCTTC. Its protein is CAWRQDYGYTF.

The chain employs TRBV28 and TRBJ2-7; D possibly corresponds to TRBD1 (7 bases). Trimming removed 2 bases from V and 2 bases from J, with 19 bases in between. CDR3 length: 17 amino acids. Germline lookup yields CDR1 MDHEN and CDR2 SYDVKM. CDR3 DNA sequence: TGTGCCAGCAGTTTAGGAGGGGGCGGGCAGGGGGCCTACGAGCAGTACTTC. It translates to CASSLGGGGQGAYEQYF.

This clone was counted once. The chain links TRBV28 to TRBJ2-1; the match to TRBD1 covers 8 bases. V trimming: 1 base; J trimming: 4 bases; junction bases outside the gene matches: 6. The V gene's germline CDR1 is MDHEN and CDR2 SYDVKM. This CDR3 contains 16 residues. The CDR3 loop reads CASSLSWDRSYNEQFF. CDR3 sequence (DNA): TGTGCCAGCAGTTTATCGTGGGACAGGAGTTACAATGAGCAGTTCTTC.

For the CDR3, the DNA is TGTGCCAGCAGTGAAGCGGGGACAGATAGCACAGATACGCAGTATTTT. Translating gives CASSEAGTDSTDTQYF. The chain is built from TRBV2 and TRBJ2-3, with 7 bases fitting TRBD1. The CDR3 spans 16 residues. Germline-derived CDR1 and CDR2 are SNHLY and FYNNEI. The V gene end was trimmed by 0 bases and the J gene end by 0 bases; junction bases not matched to a gene: 3.

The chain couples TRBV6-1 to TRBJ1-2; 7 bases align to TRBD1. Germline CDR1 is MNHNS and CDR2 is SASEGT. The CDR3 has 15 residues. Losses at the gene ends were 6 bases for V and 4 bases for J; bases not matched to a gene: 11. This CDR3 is CASRTSGTESYGYTF. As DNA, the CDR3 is TGTGCCAGCAGGACCTCCGGGACAGAAAGCTATGGCTACACCTTC.

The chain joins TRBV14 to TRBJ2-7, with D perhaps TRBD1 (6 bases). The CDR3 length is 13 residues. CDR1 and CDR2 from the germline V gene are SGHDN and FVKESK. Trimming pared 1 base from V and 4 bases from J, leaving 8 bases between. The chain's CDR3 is CASSQVRGYEQYF. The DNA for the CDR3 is TGTGCCAGCAGCCAAGTCAGGGGATACGAGCAGTACTTC. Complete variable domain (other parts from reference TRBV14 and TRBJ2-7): EAGVTQFPSHSVIEKGQTVTLRCDPISGHDNLYWYRRVMGKEIKFLLHFVKESKQDESGMPNNRFLAERTGGTYSTLKVQPAELEDSGVYFCASSQVRGYEQYFGPGTRLTVT.

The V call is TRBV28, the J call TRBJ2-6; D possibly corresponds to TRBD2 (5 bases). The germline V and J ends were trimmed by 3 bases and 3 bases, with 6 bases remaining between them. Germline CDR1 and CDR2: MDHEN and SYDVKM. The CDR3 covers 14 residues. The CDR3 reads CASSFAGGANVLTF. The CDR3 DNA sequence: TGTGCCAGCAGTTTCGCGGGTGGGGCCAACGTCCTGACTTTC.

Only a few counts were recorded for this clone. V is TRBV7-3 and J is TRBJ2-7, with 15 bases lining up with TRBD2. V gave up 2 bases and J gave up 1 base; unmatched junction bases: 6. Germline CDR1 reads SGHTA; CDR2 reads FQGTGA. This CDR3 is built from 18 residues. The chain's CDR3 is CASSLGTSGRTLSYEQYF. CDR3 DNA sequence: TGTGCCAGCAGCTTAGGGACTAGCGGGAGGACCCTATCCTACGAGCAGTACTTC.

The CDR3 loop is CATSRVRGSDEQYF. The DNA of the CDR3 is TGTGCCACCAGCAGAGTCCGAGGGTCGGACGAGCAGTACTTC. The J gene is TRBJ2-7, the V gene TRBV15, with D maybe TRBD2 (5 bases). This CDR3 is built from 14 residues. Trimming pared 1 base from V and 5 bases from J, leaving 12 bases between. The germline V gene has CDR1 LNHNV and CDR2 YYDKDF (reference sequence).

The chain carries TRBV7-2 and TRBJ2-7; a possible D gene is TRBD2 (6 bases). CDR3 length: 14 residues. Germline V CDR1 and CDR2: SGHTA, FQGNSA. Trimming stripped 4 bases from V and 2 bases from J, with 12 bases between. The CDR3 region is CASSSRGVAYEQYF. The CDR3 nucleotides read TGTGCCAGCAGCTCACGCGGGGTAGCCTACGAGCAGTACTTC. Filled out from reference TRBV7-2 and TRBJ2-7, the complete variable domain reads GAGVSQSPSNKVTEKGKDVELRCDPISGHTALYWYRQSLGQGLEFLIYFQGNSAPDKSGLPSDRFSAERTGGSVSTLTIQRTQQEDSAVYLCASSSRGVAYEQYFGPGTRLTVT.

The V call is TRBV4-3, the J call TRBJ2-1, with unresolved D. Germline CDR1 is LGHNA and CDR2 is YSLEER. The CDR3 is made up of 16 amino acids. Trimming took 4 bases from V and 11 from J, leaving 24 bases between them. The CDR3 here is CASSLSLPPPENKQFF. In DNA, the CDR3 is TGCGCCAGCAGCCTTTCCTTACCTCCTCCGGAGAATAAGCAGTTCTTC.

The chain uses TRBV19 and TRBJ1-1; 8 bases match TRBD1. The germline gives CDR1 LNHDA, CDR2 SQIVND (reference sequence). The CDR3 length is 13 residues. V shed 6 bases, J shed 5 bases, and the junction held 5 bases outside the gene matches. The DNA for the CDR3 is TGTGCCAGTAGCGGACAGGGAATGACTGAAGCTTTCTTT. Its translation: CASSGQGMTEAFF. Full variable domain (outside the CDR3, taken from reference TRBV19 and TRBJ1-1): DGGITQSPKYLFRKEGQNVTLSCEQNLNHDAMYWYRQDPGQGLRLIYYSQIVNDFQKGDIAEGYSVSREKKESFPLTVTSAQKNPTAFYLCASSGQGMTEAFFGQGTRLTVV.

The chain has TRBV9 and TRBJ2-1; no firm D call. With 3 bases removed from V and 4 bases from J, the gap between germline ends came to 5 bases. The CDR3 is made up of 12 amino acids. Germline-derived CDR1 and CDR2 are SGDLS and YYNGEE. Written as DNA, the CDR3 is TGTGCCAGCAGCGGTAAATACAATGAGCAGTTCTTC. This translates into CASSGKYNEQFF.

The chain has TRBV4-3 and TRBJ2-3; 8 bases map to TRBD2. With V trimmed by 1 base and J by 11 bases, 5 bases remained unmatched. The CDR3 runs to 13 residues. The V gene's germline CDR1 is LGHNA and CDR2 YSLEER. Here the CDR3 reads CASSQALAGVQYF. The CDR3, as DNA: TGCGCCAGCAGCCAAGCGCTAGCGGGTGTGCAGTATTTT.

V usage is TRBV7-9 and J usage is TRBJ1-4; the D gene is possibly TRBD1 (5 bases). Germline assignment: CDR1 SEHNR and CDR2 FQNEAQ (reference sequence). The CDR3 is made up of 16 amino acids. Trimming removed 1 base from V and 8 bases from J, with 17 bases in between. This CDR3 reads CASSLGPPQGREKLFF. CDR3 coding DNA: TGTGCCAGCAGCTTAGGACCCCCCCAGGGCCGGGAAAAACTGTTTTTT.

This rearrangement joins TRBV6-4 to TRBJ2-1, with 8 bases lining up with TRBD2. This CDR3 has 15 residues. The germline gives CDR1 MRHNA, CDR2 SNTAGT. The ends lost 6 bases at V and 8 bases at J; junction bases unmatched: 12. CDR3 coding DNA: TGTGCCAGCAGCGAGGCGGGACTAGAATTCTATGAGCAGTTCTTC. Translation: CASSEAGLEFYEQFF.

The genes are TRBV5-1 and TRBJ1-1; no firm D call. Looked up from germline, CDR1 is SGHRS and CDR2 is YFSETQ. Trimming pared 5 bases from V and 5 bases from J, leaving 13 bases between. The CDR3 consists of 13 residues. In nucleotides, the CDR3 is TGCGCCAGCAGTGAAACAGCCCTAACTGAAGCTTTCTTT. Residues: CASSETALTEAFF.

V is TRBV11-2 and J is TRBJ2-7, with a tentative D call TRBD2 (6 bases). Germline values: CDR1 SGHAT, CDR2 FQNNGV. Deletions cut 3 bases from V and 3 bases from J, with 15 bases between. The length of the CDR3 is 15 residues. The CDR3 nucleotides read TGTGCCAGCAGCTTCATCGGGAGTAGCGTCTACGAGCAGTACTTC. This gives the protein CASSFIGSSVYEQYF.